The entry below gives a single TCR beta chain sequence along with its context. Germline assignment: CDR1 LGHNA and CDR2 YNFKEQ. The CDR3 sequence is 15 residues long. Germline trimming cut 0 bases from V and 4 bases from J; bases unmatched to any gene: 5. The data derive from a study of shared T cell receptors in the human thymus. TCRdb's table, derived via immunoSEQ multiplex PCR, lists solely in-frame clones and lacks some. The profile shows 500,000 to 750,000 clones, 70% to 90% of them singletons. This sample was shared with a second study, whose subject was human thymus T cells. This second study says: Resections obtained during corrective heart surgery supplied the thymus tissue.

The sequenced sample was thymocytes. This sequence joins TRBV4-2 and TRBJ2-7; 8 positions agree with TRBD2. The TCR sequence derives from a boy under two years old with a congenital heart defect. Here the CDR3 DNA reads TGTGCCAGCAGCCAAGAATCTAGCGGGCCGTACGAGCAGTACTTC. It codes for CASSQESSGPYEQYF.